This passage covers 6 T cell receptor beta chains from one sample sequenced in a study of T cell responses to AZD1222 COVID-19 vaccine. Data came from immunoSEQ multiplex PCR; TCRdb stores just in-frame clones and leaves some out. The data show over 150,000 clones, about nine tenths seen once. The source was peripheral blood, collected on day 0 of AZD1222 vaccination. The origin of the receptors is an adult in good health.

The chain combines TRBV10-3 with TRBJ2-1; 10 bases map to TRBD1. The length of the CDR3 is 16 residues. The V gene's germline CDR1 is ENHRY and CDR2 SYGVKD. With 4 bases clipped from V and 5 bases from J, the junction kept 8 bases outside the gene matches. The CDR3 bases are TGTGCCATCAGTGGTGGTATTGGGACAGGGGACAATGAGCAGTTCTTC. Its protein is CAISGGIGTGDNEQFF.

The chain has TRBV5-1 and TRBJ1-1, with a weak D call TRBD1 (6 bases). V was trimmed by 4 bases and J by 0 bases, leaving 10 bases between them. This CDR3 has 14 residues. Germline-derived CDR1 and CDR2 are SGHRS and YFSETQ. The CDR3 region is CASSTGLMNTEAFF. CDR3 DNA sequence: TGCGCCAGCAGCACAGGGCTCATGAACACTGAAGCTTTCTTT.

The V and J genes are TRBV5-1 and TRBJ2-5; D perhaps matches TRBD2 (6 bases). Looked up from germline, CDR1 is SGHRS and CDR2 is YFSETQ. The CDR3 covers 14 residues. V was clipped by 4 bases and J by 5 bases, with 15 bases between them. CDR3 residues: CASSPDPLAETQYF. CDR3 in DNA: TGCGCCAGCAGCCCCGATCCGCTAGCGGAGACCCAGTACTTC.

In its sample, this clone was seen once. This chain uses TRBV12-3 or TRBV12-4 with TRBJ1-1; D may be TRBD1 (5 bases). This CDR3 comprises 12 residues. V was pared by 8 bases and J by 5 bases, with 12 bases between. For the CDR3, the DNA is TGTGCCAGCCTGGGGGTTGGGACTGAAGCTTTCTTT. Residues: CASLGVGTEAFF.

This chain links TRBV9 with TRBJ2-1; 8 positions agree with TRBD2. V was clipped by 0 bases and J by 8 bases; unmatched bases: 7. Germline V lookup: CDR1 SGDLS, CDR2 YYNGEE. CDR3 length: 15 amino acids. The CDR3 loop reads CASSVAGGDIDEQFF. Here the CDR3 DNA reads TGTGCCAGCAGCGTAGCCGGGGGGGACATCGATGAGCAGTTCTTC.

This rearrangement joins TRBV7-2 to TRBJ2-2; perhaps D is TRBD1 or TRBD2 (5 bases each). Germline CDR1 is SGHTA and CDR2 is FQGNSA. V lost 6 bases and J 5 bases, leaving 13 bases between the germline ends. The CDR3 sequence is 14 residues long. DNA for the CDR3: TGTGCCAGCAGTCGCTCCTGGGGGACCGGGGAGCTGTTTTTT. It translates to CASSRSWGTGELFF.